A single sample gave rise to the 2 T cell receptor beta chains below, sequenced in a study of T-cell reconstitution after alpha-beta-depleted transplantation in children. The library targeted TCRbeta and was prepared with unique molecular identifiers. Each CDR3 protein is one row after TCRdb ran MiXCR on the PCR reads. This sample has some 190,000 distinct CDR3 sequences, with roughly 10% found just once. Specimen: PBMCs, collected before TCRalphabeta/CD19-depleted stem cell transplant. The source of these receptors is a boy between 2 and 10 years old with acute myeloid leukemia, due to receive a stem cell transplant.

Comment on this clonotype: Compared with germline, one end of the junction differs, possibly owing to a read error. The chain links TRBV27 to TRBJ2-1; 10 nucleotides match TRBD2. Germline V gives CDR1 MNHEY, CDR2 SMNVEV (reference sequence). The CDR3 runs to 17 residues. The CDR3: CASIARERGGSYNEPFF. The CDR3 DNA reads as TGTGCCAGCATCGCTAGGGAGCGGGGGGGCTCCTACAATGAGCCGTTCTTC.

Note on this clonotype: This clone may be a read error of a much larger clone one base away. The chain carries TRBV5-1 and TRBJ2-1, with D tentatively TRBD2 (5 bases). This CDR3 comprises 15 residues. The germline V and J ends were trimmed by 6 bases and 0 bases, with 13 bases remaining between them. Germline V gene sequence: CDR1 SGHRS, CDR2 YFSETQ. The CDR3: CASNPQGSSYNEQFF. CDR3 coding DNA: TGCGCCAGCAACCCCCAAGGGAGCTCCTACAATGAGCAGTTCTTC.